This T cell receptor (beta chain) is drawn from a study of blood T cell repertoires in COVID-19. In the study overall: Spain, Italy and the United States supplied samples that represented acute and convalescent COVID-19. The cDNA or gDNA used as material had been derived from T cells, B-cell-depleted T cells, or PBMCs.

Original analysis: Reference gene primer amplification in the assay estimated nucleated cell counts. TCRdb's table, derived via immunoSEQ multiplex PCR, lists solely in-frame clones and lacks some. V and J calls plus clone size are reproduced from that table; the DNA served to infer D and trimming. The sample consists of about 81,000 clones, around 90% of them appearing once. The germline V and J ends were trimmed by 5 bases and 4 bases, with 17 bases remaining between them. The CDR3 totals 15 residues. Germline V CDR1 and CDR2: MNHEY, SMNVEV (reference sequence). The clonotype comes from a woman aged 80 or over with acute or convalescent COVID-19. Sample: peripheral blood. The gene calls are TRBV27 and TRBJ2-5; maybe TRBD1 (6 bases). The CDR3: CASSRLQGNAETQYF. The CDR3 DNA follows: TGTGCCAGCAGTCGTCTCCAGGGGAATGCAGAGACCCAGTACTTC.